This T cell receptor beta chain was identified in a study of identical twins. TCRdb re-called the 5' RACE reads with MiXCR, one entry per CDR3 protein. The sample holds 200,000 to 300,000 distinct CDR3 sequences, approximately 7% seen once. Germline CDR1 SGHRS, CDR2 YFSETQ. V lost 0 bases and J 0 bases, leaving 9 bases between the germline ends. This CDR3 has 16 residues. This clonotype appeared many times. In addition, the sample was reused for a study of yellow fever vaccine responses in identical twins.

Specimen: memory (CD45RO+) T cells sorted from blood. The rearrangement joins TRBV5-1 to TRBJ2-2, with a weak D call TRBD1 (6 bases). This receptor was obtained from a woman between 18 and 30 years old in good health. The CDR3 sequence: CASSLGRGSNTGELFF. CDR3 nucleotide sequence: TGCGCCAGCAGCTTGGGCAGGGGCTCGAACACCGGGGAGCTGTTTTTT.